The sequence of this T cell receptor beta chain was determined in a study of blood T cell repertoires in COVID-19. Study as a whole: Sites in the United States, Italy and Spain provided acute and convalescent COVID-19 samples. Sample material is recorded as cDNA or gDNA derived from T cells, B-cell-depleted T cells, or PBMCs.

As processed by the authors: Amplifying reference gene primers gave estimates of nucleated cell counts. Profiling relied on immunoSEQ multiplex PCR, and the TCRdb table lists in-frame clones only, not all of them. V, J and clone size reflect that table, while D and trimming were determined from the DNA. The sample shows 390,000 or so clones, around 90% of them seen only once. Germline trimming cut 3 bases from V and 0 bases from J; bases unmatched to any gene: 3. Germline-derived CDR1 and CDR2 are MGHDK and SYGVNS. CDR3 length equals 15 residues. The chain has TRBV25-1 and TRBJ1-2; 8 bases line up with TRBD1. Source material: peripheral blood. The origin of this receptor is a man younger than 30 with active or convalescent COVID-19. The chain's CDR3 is CASSDRDRTNYGYTF. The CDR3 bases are TGTGCCAGCAGTGACCGGGACAGGACTAACTATGGCTACACCTTC.